The 5 T cell receptor beta chains given below trace back to one sample, sequenced in a study of cytomegalovirus exposure and HLA in healthy donors. The PCR had 60 Vbeta and 13 Jbeta primers. Produced via immunoSEQ multiplex PCR; TCRdb's table is partial and in-frame only. Its table lists approximately 120,000 clones. Sequences were obtained from PBMCs. The receptors shown here come from a man between 18 and 29 years old in good health and CMV-seronegative.

V usage is TRBV2 and J usage is TRBJ2-5; 7 nucleotides agree with TRBD1. Per the germline V gene, CDR1 is SNHLY and CDR2 is FYNNEI. V shed 10 bases and J 0 bases; nucleotides not matched to a gene: 5. The length of the CDR3 is 13 residues. CDR3 coding DNA: TGTGCCACCTCAGGGGGATACCAAGAGACCCAGTACTTC. Translation: CATSGGYQETQYF. Variable domain in full (rest from reference TRBV2 and TRBJ2-5): EPEVTQTPSHQVTQMGQEVILRCVPISNHLYFYWYRQILGQKVEFLVSFYNNEISEKSEIFDDQFSVERPDGSNFTLKIRSTKLEDSAMYFCATSGGYQETQYFGPGTRLLVL.

The chain uses TRBV4-1 and TRBJ1-2; TRBD1 aligns across 9 bases. V lost 4 bases and J lost 8; bases outside the gene matches: 8. Germline CDR1 is MGHRA and CDR2 is YSYEKL. The CDR3 extends over 14 amino acids. CDR3 DNA: TGCGCCAGCAGCCCCCGGGACAGGGCGTCCGGCTACACCTTC. It translates to CASSPRDRASGYTF.

V is TRBV25-1 and J is TRBJ1-2; D might be TRBD1 (6 bases). The V end lost 4 bases, the J end lost 1 base, and 13 bases lay between the germline ends. Germline values: CDR1 MGHDK, CDR2 SYGVNS. The CDR3 consists of 15 residues. The CDR3 DNA follows: TGTGCCAGCAGTGCCCCGGACAGTCGTAACTATGGCTACACCTTC. Amino acid sequence: CASSAPDSRNYGYTF.

V and J are TRBV6-5 and TRBJ1-5; no reliable D call. Trimming removed 6 bases from V and 0 bases from J, with 6 bases in between. This CDR3 has 13 amino acids. Germline V gives CDR1 MNHEY, CDR2 SVGAGI. The DNA for the CDR3 is TGTGCCAGCAGAGCGGGTAGCAATCAGCCCCAGCATTTT. Translation: CASRAGSNQPQHF.

V gene TRBV28 combines with J gene TRBJ1-5, with 8 bases that match TRBD1. The germline V gene encodes CDR1 MDHEN and CDR2 SYDVKM. The CDR3 contains 15 residues. V trimming: 6 bases; J trimming: 2 bases; junction bases outside the gene matches: 6. The DNA for the CDR3 is TGTGCCAGCAGACGACAGGGGTTAGGCAATCAGCCCCAGCATTTT. This codes for CASRRQGLGNQPQHF. The full variable domain, in which reference TRBV28 and TRBJ1-5 provide the parts outside the CDR3, is DVKVTQSSRYLVKRTGEKVFLECVQDMDHENMFWYRQDPGLGLRLIYFSYDVKMKEKGDIPEGYSVSREKKERFSLILESASTNQTSMYLCASRRQGLGNQPQHFGDGTRLSIL.